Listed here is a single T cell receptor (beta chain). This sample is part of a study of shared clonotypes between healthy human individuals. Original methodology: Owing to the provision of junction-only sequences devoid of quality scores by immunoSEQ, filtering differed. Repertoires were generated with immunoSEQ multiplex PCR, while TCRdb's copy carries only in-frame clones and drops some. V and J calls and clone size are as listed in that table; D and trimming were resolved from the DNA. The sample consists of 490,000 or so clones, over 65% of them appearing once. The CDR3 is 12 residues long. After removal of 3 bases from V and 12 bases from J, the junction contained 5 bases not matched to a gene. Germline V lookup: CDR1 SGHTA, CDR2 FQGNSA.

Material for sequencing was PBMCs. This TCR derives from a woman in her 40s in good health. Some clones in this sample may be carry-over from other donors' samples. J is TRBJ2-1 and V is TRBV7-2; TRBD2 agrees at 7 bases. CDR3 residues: CASSFRAGRQFF. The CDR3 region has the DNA TGTGCCAGCAGCTTCCGAGCGGGACGGCAGTTCTTC.